This T cell receptor beta chain was retrieved from a study of neurological immune-mediated disorders. Overall study context: Within the group of some 34 multiple sclerosis patients, approximately 30 were relapsing-remitting, while 3 were secondary progressive.

This clonotype was seen repeatedly, ten times or more. Using its own MiXCR run on the 5' RACE reads, TCRdb lists one record per CDR3 protein. Of around 53,000 distinct CDR3 sequences in the sample, about 4.2% were seen once. The V segment lost 5 bases and the J segment 4 bases; nucleotides outside the gene matches: 4. The V gene's germline CDR1 is SGHVS and CDR2 FNYEAQ. The CDR3 is 14 residues long. The chain has TRBV7-6 and TRBJ2-3; 9 positions agree with TRBD2. This TCR was recovered from a man aged 50 to 59 with multiple sclerosis. Source material: PBMCs. The chain's CDR3 is CASSLGLASDTQYF. CDR3 sequence (DNA): TGTGCCAGCAGCCTAGGACTAGCGTCAGATACGCAGTATTTT.